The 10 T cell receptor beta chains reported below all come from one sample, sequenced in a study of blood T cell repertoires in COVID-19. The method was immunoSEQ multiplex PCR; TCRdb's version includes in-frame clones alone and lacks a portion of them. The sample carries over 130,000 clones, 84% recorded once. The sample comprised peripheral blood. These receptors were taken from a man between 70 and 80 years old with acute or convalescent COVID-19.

In nucleotides, the CDR3 is TGTGCCAGTAATTCCCTACGGGACAGAAACTATGGCTACACCTTC. Protein sequence: CASNSLRDRNYGYTF. The chain is built from TRBV19 and TRBJ1-2, with 7 nucleotides matching TRBD1. The ends lost 7 bases at V and 2 bases at J; junction bases unmatched: 10. The CDR3 totals 15 residues. The germline V gene encodes CDR1 LNHDA and CDR2 SQIVND (reference sequence).

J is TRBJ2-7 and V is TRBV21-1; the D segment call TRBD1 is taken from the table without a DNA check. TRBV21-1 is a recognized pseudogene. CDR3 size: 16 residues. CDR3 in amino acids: CASSKRVRQERPAGYF. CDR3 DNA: TGTGCCAGCAGCAAAAGAGTGAGACAGGAACGCCCGGCGGGGTACTTC.

The CDR3 region has the DNA TGCGCCAGCAGAGAACAGGGGAACACTGAAGCTTTCTTT. Its protein product is CASREQGNTEAFF. J is TRBJ1-1 and V is TRBV5-1; TRBD1 might be the D (6 bases). Germline V gene lookup returns CDR1 SGHRS and CDR2 YFSETQ. The CDR3 extends over 13 amino acids. The germline V and J ends were trimmed by 5 bases and 1 base, with 9 bases remaining between them.

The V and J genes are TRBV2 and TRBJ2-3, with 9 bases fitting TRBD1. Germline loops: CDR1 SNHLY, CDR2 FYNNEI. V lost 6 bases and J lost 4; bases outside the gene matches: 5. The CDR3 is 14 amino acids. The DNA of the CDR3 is TGTGCCAGCAGGCCGGGACAGGGCCCAGATACGCAGTATTTT. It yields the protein CASRPGQGPDTQYF. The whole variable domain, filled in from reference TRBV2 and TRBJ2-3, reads EPEVTQTPSHQVTQMGQEVILRCVPISNHLYFYWYRQILGQKVEFLVSFYNNEISEKSEIFDDQFSVERPDGSNFTLKIRSTKLEDSAMYFCASRPGQGPDTQYFGPGTRLTVL.

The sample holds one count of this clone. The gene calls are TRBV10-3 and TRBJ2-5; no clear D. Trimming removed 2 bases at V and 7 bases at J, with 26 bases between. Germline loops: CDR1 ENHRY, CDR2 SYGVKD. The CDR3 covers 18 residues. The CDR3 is CAISETLKETASVGTQYF. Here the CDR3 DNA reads TGTGCCATCAGTGAGACCCTTAAGGAAACAGCCTCCGTGGGGACCCAGTACTTC.

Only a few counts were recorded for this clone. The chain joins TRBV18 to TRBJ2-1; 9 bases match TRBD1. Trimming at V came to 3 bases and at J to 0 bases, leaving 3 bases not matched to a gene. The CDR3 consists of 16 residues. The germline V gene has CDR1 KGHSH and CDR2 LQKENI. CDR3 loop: CASSPGTGSSYNEQFF. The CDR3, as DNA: TGTGCCAGCTCACCCGGGACAGGGAGCTCCTACAATGAGCAGTTCTTC. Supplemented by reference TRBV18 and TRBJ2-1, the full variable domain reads NAGVMQNPRHLVRRRGQEARLRCSPMKGHSHVYWYRQLPEEGLKFMVYLQKENIIDESGMPKERFSAEFPKEGPSILRIQQVVRGDSAAYFCASSPGTGSSYNEQFFGPGTRLTVL.

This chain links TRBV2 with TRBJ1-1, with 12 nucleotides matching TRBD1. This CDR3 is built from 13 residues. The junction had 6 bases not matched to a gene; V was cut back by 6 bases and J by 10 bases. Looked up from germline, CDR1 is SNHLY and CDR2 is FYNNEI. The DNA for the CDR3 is TGTGCCAGCAGAGCCGGGACAGGGGGCGTAGCTTTCTTT. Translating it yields CASRAGTGGVAFF. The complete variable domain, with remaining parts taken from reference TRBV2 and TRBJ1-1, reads EPEVTQTPSHQVTQMGQEVILRCVPISNHLYFYWYRQILGQKVEFLVSFYNNEISEKSEIFDDQFSVERPDGSNFTLKIRSTKLEDSAMYFCASRAGTGGVAFFGQGTRLTVV.

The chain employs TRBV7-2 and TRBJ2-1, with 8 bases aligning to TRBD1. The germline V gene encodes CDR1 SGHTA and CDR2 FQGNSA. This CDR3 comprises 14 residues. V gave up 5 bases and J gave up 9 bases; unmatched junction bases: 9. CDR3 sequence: CASSAWTGFSEQFF. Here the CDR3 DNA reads TGTGCCAGCAGCGCGTGGACAGGGTTCAGTGAGCAGTTCTTC.

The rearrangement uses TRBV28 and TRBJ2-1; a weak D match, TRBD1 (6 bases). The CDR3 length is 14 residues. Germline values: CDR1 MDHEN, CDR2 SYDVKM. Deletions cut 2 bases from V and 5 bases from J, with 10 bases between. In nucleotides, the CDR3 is TGTGCCAGCAGTTTACTAAGACAGGACAATGAGCAGTTCTTC. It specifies CASSLLRQDNEQFF.

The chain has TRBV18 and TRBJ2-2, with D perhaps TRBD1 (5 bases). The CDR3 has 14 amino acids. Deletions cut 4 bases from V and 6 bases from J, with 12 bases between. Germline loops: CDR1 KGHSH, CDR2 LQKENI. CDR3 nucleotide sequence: TGTGCCAGCTCACTAACCAGGGTGCCCGGGGAGCTGTTTTTT. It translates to CASSLTRVPGELFF. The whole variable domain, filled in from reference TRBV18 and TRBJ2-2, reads NAGVMQNPRHLVRRRGQEARLRCSPMKGHSHVYWYRQLPEEGLKFMVYLQKENIIDESGMPKERFSAEFPKEGPSILRIQQVVRGDSAAYFCASSLTRVPGELFFGEGSRLTVL.